Presented here are 10 T cell receptor beta chains from one specimen sequenced in a study of cytomegalovirus exposure and HLA in healthy donors. The PCR contained 60 Vbeta and 13 Jbeta primers. Clones were read by immunoSEQ multiplex PCR, and TCRdb kept only the in-frame ones, dropping some. The sample includes approximately 70,000 clones, 65% to 70% of them seen just once. Sequencing was performed on PBMCs. These receptors came from a male donor in good health and CMV-seropositive.

This clone was seen once. The chain uses TRBV5-1 and TRBJ2-5; 10 nucleotides match TRBD1. This CDR3 contains 16 residues. V shed 5 bases and J 4 bases; nucleotides not matched to a gene: 11. Germline CDR1 reads SGHRS; CDR2 reads YFSETQ. CDR3 coding DNA: TGCGCCAGCAGAAAACCGACAGGGGGCGAAGGAGAGACCCAGTACTTC. It yields the protein CASRKPTGGEGETQYF.

The CDR3 protein is CASSPPPLSQKAYEQYF. As DNA, the CDR3 is TGTGCCAGCTCACCACCGCCACTTTCCCAAAAAGCCTACGAGCAGTACTTC. This rearrangement joins TRBV18 to TRBJ2-7; no reliable D call. The germline V and J ends were trimmed by 0 bases and 2 bases, with 17 bases remaining between them. CDR1 and CDR2 from the germline V gene are KGHSH and LQKENI. CDR3 length equals 17 residues.

The chain uses TRBV12-5 and TRBJ2-7; possible D gene TRBD1, 5 bases. Germline V gene lookup returns CDR1 LGHNT and CDR2 FRNRAP. This CDR3 region has 14 residues. The germline V and J ends were trimmed by 6 bases and 4 bases, with 16 bases remaining between them. Written as DNA, the CDR3 is TGTGCTAGTGGGCTCGATCCAGGGATTTACGAGCAGTACTTC. Residues: CASGLDPGIYEQYF.

The V call is TRBV14, the J call TRBJ1-2, with TRBD1 matching over 7 bases. CDR3 length: 16 amino acids. V was clipped by 6 bases and J by 3 bases; unmatched bases: 13. Germline CDR1 SGHDN, CDR2 FVKESK. The CDR3 bases are TGTGCCAGCAGTCGATATGGGGACAGTCCATACTATGGCTACACCTTC. This sequence encodes CASSRYGDSPYYGYTF.

This clone appeared a single time. The chain is built from TRBV4-1 and TRBJ2-7; D not certain. The CDR3 runs 15 residues. Germline-derived CDR1 and CDR2 are MGHRA and YSYEKL. V was trimmed by 5 bases and J by 2 bases, leaving 16 bases between them. The CDR3 is CASSDGPGSPYEQYF. DNA for the CDR3: TGCGCCAGCAGCGACGGCCCAGGCTCGCCCTACGAGCAGTACTTC.

This clone was detected a few times. This sequence joins TRBV2 and TRBJ2-7; weak D call: TRBD1 (5 bases). Germline CDR1 is SNHLY and CDR2 is FYNNEI. With 2 bases removed from V and 4 bases from J, the gap between germline ends came to 15 bases. The CDR3 consists of 15 residues. The CDR3 sequence: CASSESAGQQYEQYF. CDR3 sequence (DNA): TGTGCCAGCAGTGAATCAGCAGGGCAGCAGTACGAGCAGTACTTC.

The CDR3 coding sequence is TGCGCCAGCAGGAATCCCTCGGGAGCGCAGTACTTC. Translated, it gives CASRNPSGAQYF. The chain recombines TRBV10-2 with TRBJ2-7; TRBD2 is a possible D gene (6 bases). CDR1 is WSHSY and CDR2 is SAAADI in the germline V gene. With 6 bases removed from V and 9 bases from J, the gap between germline ends came to 15 bases. The CDR3 sequence is 12 residues long.

This sequence joins TRBV11-1 and TRBJ2-1, with 13 bases that match TRBD2. The ends lost 4 bases at V and 2 bases at J; junction bases unmatched: 11. Germline loops: CDR1 SGHAT, CDR2 FQDESV (reference sequence). The length of the CDR3 is 19 residues. The CDR3 coding sequence is TGTGCCAGCAGCTCCGGGGGTAGAACTAGCGGGAGGGCCTACAATGAGCAGTTCTTC. This encodes CASSSGGRTSGRAYNEQFF.

The rearrangement links TRBV7-9 to TRBJ1-2; D ambiguous. In germline, CDR1 is SEHNR, CDR2 FQNEAQ (reference sequence). V was trimmed by 4 bases and J by 8 bases, leaving 11 bases between them. The CDR3 length is 12 residues. The CDR3 region is CASSSPGGGYTF. CDR3 bases: TGTGCCAGCAGCTCCCCGGGTGGGGGCTACACCTTC.

The V and J genes are TRBV5-1 and TRBJ2-5, with D perhaps matching TRBD1 (6 bases). The germline gives CDR1 SGHRS, CDR2 YFSETQ. V was cut by 0 bases and J by 5 bases, with 11 bases left in between. The CDR3 is 14 amino acids. CDR3 nucleotide sequence: TGCGCCAGCAGCTTGGGGACAGTCCGGGAGACCCAGTACTTC. Translating gives CASSLGTVRETQYF.